This TCR beta chain derives from a study of identical twins. Notes on the study in general: Without tracking the same donors, conclusions rested on cross-sectional statistical analysis. The more abundant beta clonotypes in cord blood had fewer insertions, and memory repertoires did not show this. Out-of-frame sharing of TCR alpha in monozygotic twins was underestimated by models.

Trimming cost V 5 bases and J 7 bases, with 14 bases left between them. The CDR3 has 14 amino acids. A universal primer site was created by template switching, with the cDNA bearing unique molecular identifiers. One entry per CDR3 protein results from TCRdb running MiXCR on the 5' RACE reads. The data hold approximately 600,000 distinct CDR3 sequences, with about 7.6% observed a single time. This clonotype was counted ten times or more. As yet, its antigen is unknown. In addition, the sample was reused for a study of yellow fever vaccine responses in identical twins.

Sequenced material: PBMCs. This receptor was obtained from a woman aged 18-29 years in good health. The rearrangement uses TRBV12-3 or TRBV12-4 and TRBJ2-2; D is perhaps TRBD2 (5 bases). The DNA of the CDR3 is TGTGCCAGCAGTCTCCGGGGTGAGGGCGGGGAGCTGTTTTTT. Translating it yields CASSLRGEGGELFF.